The next 20 T cell receptor beta chains were all read from a single sample in a study of PD-L1 blockade in urothelial cancer. Measured with immunoSEQ multiplex PCR; TCRdb has only the in-frame clones, and not every one. The sample lists 130,000 or so clones, approximately 88% occurring once. This sample's time point: pretreatment peripheral blood. Sequencing was performed on PBMCs, taken around atezolizumab (anti-PD-L1) treatment. The receptors originated from a man aged 50-59 years with urothelial cancer.

J is TRBJ2-3 and V is TRBV6-6; TRBD2 matches at 14 bases. The trim removed 5 bases at V and 8 bases at J, leaving 6 bases unmatched. Per germline, CDR1 MNHNY and CDR2 SVGAGI (reference sequence). This CDR3 comprises 15 residues. The CDR3 bases are TGTGCCAGCAGTCCGGGACTAGCGGGAGTTGGTACGCAGTATTTT. The encoded protein is CASSPGLAGVGTQYF.

The chain carries TRBV4-1 and TRBJ1-2, with 10 bases aligning to TRBD1. The germline V gene has CDR1 MGHRA and CDR2 YSYEKL. Unmatched junction bases numbered 12, after V lost 3 bases and J lost 2 bases. There are 18 residues in the CDR3. The CDR3 nucleotides are TGCGCCAGCAGCCACCTTCCCGGGACAGGGGAAGGGAACTATGGCTACACCTTC. Translation: CASSHLPGTGEGNYGYTF.

V and J are TRBV6-6 and TRBJ2-2; the D is unclear. The V gene lost 2 bases and the J gene lost 0 bases, with 7 bases spanning the gap. Germline loops: CDR1 MNHNY, CDR2 SVGAGI (reference sequence). The CDR3 extends over 15 amino acids. CDR3 coding DNA: TGTGCCAGCAGTTACGGGCAGGCGAACACCGGGGAGCTGTTTTTT. Translated, it gives CASSYGQANTGELFF.

The genes are TRBV28 and TRBJ2-7; 11 bases map to TRBD2. CDR3 length: 15 residues. Germline V CDR1 and CDR2: MDHEN, SYDVKM. Germline trimming cut 5 bases from V and 1 base from J; bases unmatched to any gene: 4. Here the CDR3 DNA reads TGTGCCAGCAGTACTAGCGGGAGTGGGTCCTACGAGCAGTACTTC. This translates into CASSTSGSGSYEQYF.

The chain is built from TRBV7-3 and TRBJ2-2, with D perhaps TRBD2 (6 bases). Trimming took 1 base from V and 9 from J, leaving 15 bases between them. Germline V CDR1 and CDR2: SGHTA, FQGTGA. The CDR3 has 15 residues. DNA for the CDR3: TGTGCCAGCAGCTTAATGGTCGGAGGGCCGAGGGAGCTGTTTTTT. Protein product: CASSLMVGGPRELFF.

The V and J genes are TRBV6-1 and TRBJ2-1; 7 nucleotides align to TRBD2. CDR1 MNHNS and CDR2 SASEGT come from the germline V gene. With 4 bases clipped from V and 8 bases from J, the junction kept 8 bases outside the gene matches. This CDR3 comprises 14 residues. CDR3 nucleotides: TGTGCCAGCAGTGTGATAGCGGGCAACGATGAGCAGTTCTTC. This encodes CASSVIAGNDEQFF.

This clone was seen only once. This sequence joins TRBV18 and TRBJ2-1, with D possibly TRBD2 on 6 matching bases. The germline V gene has CDR1 KGHSH and CDR2 LQKENI. CDR3 length equals 13 residues. The V gene lost 0 bases and the J gene lost 7 bases, with 7 bases spanning the gap. CDR3 coding DNA: TGTGCCAGCTCACCACCGGGGGGAAATGAGCAGTTCTTC. It codes for CASSPPGGNEQFF.

The table lists this clone with a few counts. CDR3 protein: CSASSREKLFF. The CDR3 bases are TGCAGTGCTAGTTCCAGGGAAAAACTGTTTTTT. The V and J genes are TRBV20-1 and TRBJ1-4; D not certain. The length of the CDR3 is 11 residues. V lost 3 bases, J lost 8 bases, and 7 bases lay in between. Germline CDR1 DFQATT, CDR2 SNEGSKA (reference sequence).

V and J are TRBV12-5 and TRBJ2-2; D is unresolved. The CDR3 loop spans 16 amino acids. V was trimmed by 3 bases and J by 4 bases, leaving 15 bases between them. Per the germline V gene, CDR1 is LGHNT and CDR2 is FRNRAP. CDR3 DNA sequence: TGTGCTAGTGGTTTTTCGCTAGACGGTCGCACCGGGGAGCTGTTTTTT. This encodes CASGFSLDGRTGELFF.

This clone is a singleton in its sample. The chain uses TRBV7-2 and TRBJ2-1; 10 bases match TRBD2. After removal of 6 bases from V and 6 bases from J, the junction contained 8 bases not matched to a gene. This CDR3 has 15 amino acids. The germline V gene has CDR1 SGHTA and CDR2 FQGNSA. The CDR3 DNA sequence: TGTGCCAGCAGGAAAGCGGGAGGGCCTCGCAATGAGCAGTTCTTC. The encoded protein is CASRKAGGPRNEQFF.

This rearrangement joins TRBV2 to TRBJ1-2; D remains ambiguous. CDR3 length: 12 residues. The V gene lost 5 bases and the J gene lost 5 bases, with 9 bases spanning the gap. Germline V gene lookup returns CDR1 SNHLY and CDR2 FYNNEI. CDR3: CASSLDLYGYTF. CDR3 nucleotide sequence: TGTGCCAGCAGTTTAGACTTGTATGGCTACACCTTC.

The chain combines TRBV10-3 with TRBJ1-3, with D tentatively TRBD1 (6 bases). CDR1 and CDR2 (germline): ENHRY, SYGVKD. With 3 bases removed from V and 8 bases from J, the gap between germline ends came to 17 bases. The CDR3 is 15 residues long. The CDR3 DNA reads TGTGCCATCAGTGATCTGACAGGTCAAGGAGACACCATATATTTT. Protein sequence: CAISDLTGQGDTIYF.

The chain employs TRBV11-2 and TRBJ2-7; D may be TRBD2 (7 bases). Germline CDR1 reads SGHAT; CDR2 reads FQNNGV. The ends were cut back, 5 bases at V and 4 bases at J, with 12 bases in the middle. The CDR3 has 13 residues. The CDR3 DNA reads TGTGCCAGCAGCGCTGGGGGGGCTTACGAGCAGTACTTC. This translates into CASSAGGAYEQYF. The full variable domain, its missing parts supplied by reference TRBV11-2 and TRBJ2-7, is EAGVAQSPRYKIIEKRQSVAFWCNPISGHATLYWYQQILGQGPKLLIQFQNNGVVDDSQLPKDRFSAERLKGVDSTLKIQPAKLEDSAVYLCASSAGGAYEQYFGPGTRLTVT.

This sequence joins TRBV5-4 and TRBJ2-1; D perhaps matches TRBD1 (6 bases). CDR1 and CDR2 (germline): SGHNT, YYREEE (reference sequence). The CDR3 is 14 residues long. The germline V and J ends were trimmed by 6 bases and 3 bases, with 13 bases remaining between them. The CDR3 here is CASNSGTHYNEQFF. CDR3 DNA sequence: TGTGCCAGCAATTCCGGGACACACTACAATGAGCAGTTCTTC. Looking up the rest from reference TRBV5-4 and TRBJ2-1 gives the full variable domain: ETGVTQSPTHLIKTRGQQVTLRCSSQSGHNTVSWYQQALGQGPQFIFQYYREEENGRGNFPPRFSGLQFPNYSSELNVNALELDDSALYLCASNSGTHYNEQFFGPGTRLTVL.

The chain couples TRBV9 to TRBJ1-2; possibly TRBD1 for D (6 bases). The germline CDR1 and CDR2 sequences are SGDLS and YYNGEE. This CDR3 has 14 amino acids. The V gene lost 2 bases and the J gene lost 4 bases, with 12 bases spanning the gap. The CDR3 DNA follows: TGTGCCAGCAGCGTTGACGCGGACAGCTATGGCTACACCTTC. This gives the protein CASSVDADSYGYTF.

V usage is TRBV30 and J usage is TRBJ2-2; D ambiguous. V shed 3 bases and J shed 1 base, with 6 bases lying between them. The germline V gene encodes CDR1 GTSNPN and CDR2 SVGIG (reference sequence). This CDR3 has 13 amino acids. The CDR3 protein is CAWRRWNTGELFF. The CDR3 DNA is TGTGCCTGGAGGCGATGGAACACCGGGGAGCTGTTTTTT.

V is TRBV5-1 and J is TRBJ2-4; D perhaps matches TRBD1 (6 bases). V lost 0 bases to trimming and J lost 1 base, with 14 bases between them. CDR3 length: 17 amino acids. Germline CDR1 is SGHRS and CDR2 is YFSETQ. The CDR3 region has the DNA TGCGCCAGCAGCTTGGCGACGACAGGTTGGGCCAAAAACATTCAGTACTTC. As protein: CASSLATTGWAKNIQYF.

The chain recombines TRBV19 with TRBJ2-2; 7 positions agree with TRBD1. In germline, CDR1 is LNHDA, CDR2 SQIVND (reference sequence). This CDR3 comprises 17 residues. The V segment lost 7 bases and the J segment 1 base; nucleotides outside the gene matches: 12. CDR3 protein: CASTGQVMLVNTGELFF. DNA for the CDR3: TGTGCCAGTACTGGACAGGTGATGTTGGTGAACACCGGGGAGCTGTTTTTT.

This chain connects TRBV28 to TRBJ1-5, with 7 bases aligning to TRBD1. The germline CDR1 and CDR2 sequences are MDHEN and SYDVKM. The CDR3 is 16 amino acids. V shed 4 bases, J shed 1 base, and the junction held 7 bases outside the gene matches. The CDR3 DNA follows: TGTGCCAGCAGTTCTGACAGGGTGAGGAGCAATCAGCCCCAGCATTTT. It encodes CASSSDRVRSNQPQHF.

The sample holds a few counts of this clone. The chain is built from TRBV7-2 and TRBJ1-5, with a tentative D call TRBD1 (6 bases). CDR1 and CDR2 from the germline V gene are SGHTA and FQGNSA. V was cut by 3 bases and J by 7 bases, with 10 bases left in between. This CDR3 is 13 amino acids long. Here the CDR3 reads CASSFGQLQPQHF. DNA of the CDR3: TGTGCCAGCAGCTTCGGACAGCTACAGCCCCAGCATTTT.